This T cell receptor beta chain stems from a study of CD8 T cells in ankylosing spondylitis. Points from the study as a whole: Made up of about eight highly homologous variants, a TCR beta motif appeared characteristic of ankylosing spondylitis blood. Matched ankylosing spondylitis synovial fluid reportedly showed significant enrichment of disease-linked clones.

Trimming took off 6 bases at V and 0 bases at J, with 6 bases between the two ends. The CDR3 length is 13 residues. Germline V lookup: CDR1 SQVTM, CDR2 ANQGSEA. Libraries of TCR beta came from quantitative 5'-RACE with molecular barcodes. Using its own MiXCR run on the 5' RACE reads, TCRdb lists one record per CDR3 protein. The sample holds some 39,000 distinct CDR3 sequences, approximately 9.9% seen once. This clonotype was found a few times. What it binds is unknown. V and J are TRBV29-1 and TRBJ2-6; D is uncertain. The sequence derives from a male donor with ankylosing spondylitis. What was sequenced was synovial fluid, either unsorted or a sorted T cell fraction (not recorded which). In nucleotides, the CDR3 is TGCAGCGTCCCTGGCTCTGGGGCCAACGTCCTGACTTTC. It codes for CSVPGSGANVLTF.